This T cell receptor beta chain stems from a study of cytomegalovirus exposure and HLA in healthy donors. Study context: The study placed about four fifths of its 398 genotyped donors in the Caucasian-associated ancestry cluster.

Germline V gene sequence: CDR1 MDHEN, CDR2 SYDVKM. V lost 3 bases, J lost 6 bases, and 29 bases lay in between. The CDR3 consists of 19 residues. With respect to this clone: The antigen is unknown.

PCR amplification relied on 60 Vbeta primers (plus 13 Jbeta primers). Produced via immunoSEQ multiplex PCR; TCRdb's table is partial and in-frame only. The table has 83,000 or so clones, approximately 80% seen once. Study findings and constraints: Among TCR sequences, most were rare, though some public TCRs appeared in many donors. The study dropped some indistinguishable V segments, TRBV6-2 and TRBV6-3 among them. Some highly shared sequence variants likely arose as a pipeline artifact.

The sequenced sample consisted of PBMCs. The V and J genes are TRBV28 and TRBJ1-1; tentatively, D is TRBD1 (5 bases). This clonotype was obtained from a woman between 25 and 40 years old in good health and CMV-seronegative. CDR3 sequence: CASSFPSTWGRVGKPEAFF. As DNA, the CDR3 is TGTGCCAGCAGTTTTCCCTCGACCTGGGGCAGGGTTGGTAAGCCTGAAGCTTTCTTT.